The sequence of this T cell receptor (beta chain) was determined in a study of OX40 agonist ivuxolimab in advanced cancers. Broadly, across the study: Ivuxolimab was an agonistic, fully human IgG2 monoclonal antibody directed against OX40 (CD134), a costimulatory receptor. In the dose-escalation cohort, roughly four fifths of patients were male, and the mean age was approximately 60 years, with a range of roughly 20 to 85. Among the roughly 50 dose-escalation patients, about 19 had hepatocellular carcinoma, roughly 15 melanoma, 9 renal cell carcinoma and 9 head and neck cancer. Partial responses were achieved by three dose-escalation patients, of whom one had hepatocellular carcinoma and two had cutaneous melanoma. Intravenous ivuxolimab was administered to patients every 2 weeks at six dose levels: 0.01, 0.1, 0.3, 1.5, 3 and 10 mg/kg. The paper reports the monotherapy dose-escalation portion (N ≈ 50 patients) of the phase I ivuxolimab trial. Peripheral TCRbeta sequencing aimed to test whether ivuxolimab altered TCR sequence diversity and caused clonal T-cell expansion. Patients were allowed to have had prior anti-PD-1, anti-PD-L1 or anti-CTLA-4 therapy, and 40% of the dose-escalation patients had previously received checkpoint inhibitors.

For sequencing of the TCRbeta CDR3 region, genomic DNA was extracted from the sorted cells. The immunoSEQ Assay was used to sequence the TCRbeta CDR3 regions. TCRdb retrieved this table from immuneACCESS and kept in-frame rearrangements only. Not all clones are present; in checked studies, unresolved V genes account for under half, and no reason is known for the remainder. Counted in this sample were 45,000 to 50,000 clones; almost 90% of them appeared once. 7.8% of the sample lies in the top ten. Comment on this clone: The specificity of this receptor is unknown. The input lacks base qualities; no much larger clone sits a single base away.

The CDR3 starts with the cysteine, ends with the phenylalanine, and has 15 residues. Only CDR3 DNA is held: 45 bases, read in frame from base 1. From V the trimming removes 4 bases and from J it removes 6 bases, while the gene matches leave 6 bases of the junction unaccounted for. The germline V gene sets CDR1 to SGDLS and CDR2 to YYNGEE. What the research found in general, with its limitations: After ivuxolimab, CD8+ T cells had more expanded clones than CD4+ T cells on average. At doses of 0.1 to 3.0 mg/kg, clonal expansion of both CD4+ and CD8+ blood T cells was observed from baseline to week 6. Low levels of normalized T-cell clonal expansion were also shown by some nonresponding patients. In the 0.1-3.0 mg/kg groups, partial responders were among the patients with the lowest normalized peripheral clonal expansion, particularly in CD8+ T cells. The antigen specificity of the clonally expanded peripheral T cells was not determined.

The trial excluded patients who had a history of autoimmune disease or who were on systemic immunosuppression. Peripheral blood for TCR sequencing was collected from all dose cohorts at baseline, on cycle 4 day 1, and on cycle 7 day 1. The samples were taken from a phase I, first-in-human, multicenter, open-label dose-escalation trial of ivuxolimab. Adults with locally advanced or metastatic head and neck squamous cell, hepatocellular, melanoma or renal cell carcinoma were enrolled in the trial. Before TCR sequencing, CD4+ T cells and CD8+ T cells were sorted from peripheral blood as separate populations.

Rearrangement joined TRBV9 to TRBJ2-3; TRBD2 matches 12 bases in the middle. The source material was CD4+ or CD8+ T cells sorted from blood, sampled in a trial of the OX40 agonist ivuxolimab. The clonotype comes from an adult with an advanced solid tumor such as melanoma, head and neck, liver or kidney cancer. The CDR3 corresponds to CASSRTSGNYDTQYF. The nucleotide sequence is TGTGCCAGCAGCCGGACTAGCGGGAACTACGATACGCAGTATTTT.